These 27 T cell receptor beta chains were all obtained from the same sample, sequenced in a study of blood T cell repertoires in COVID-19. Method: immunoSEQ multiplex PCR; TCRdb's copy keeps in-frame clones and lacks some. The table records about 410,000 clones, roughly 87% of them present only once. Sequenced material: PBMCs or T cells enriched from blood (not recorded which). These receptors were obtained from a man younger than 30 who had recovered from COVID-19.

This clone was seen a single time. CDR3 sequence: CASSPLSSSPLHF. DNA for the CDR3: TGCGCCAGCAGCCCCCTTAGTAGTTCACCCCTCCACTTT. The chain recombines TRBV5-1 with TRBJ1-6; D unresolved. The ends were cut back, 4 bases at V and 9 bases at J, with 11 bases in the middle. The CDR3 length is 13 residues. The germline CDR1 and CDR2 sequences are SGHRS and YFSETQ.

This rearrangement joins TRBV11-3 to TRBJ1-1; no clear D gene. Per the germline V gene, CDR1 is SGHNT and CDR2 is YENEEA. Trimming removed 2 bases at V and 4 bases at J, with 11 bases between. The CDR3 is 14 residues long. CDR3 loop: CASSLRSGSTEAFF. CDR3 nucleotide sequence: TGTGCCAGCAGCTTAAGGAGTGGCAGCACTGAAGCTTTCTTT.

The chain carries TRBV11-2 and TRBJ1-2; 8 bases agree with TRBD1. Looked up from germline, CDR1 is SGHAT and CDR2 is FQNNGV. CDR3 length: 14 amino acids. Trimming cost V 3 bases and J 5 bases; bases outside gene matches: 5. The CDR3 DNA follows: TGTGCCAGCAGCTTCCCTGACAGGGGATATGGCTACACCTTC. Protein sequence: CASSFPDRGYGYTF. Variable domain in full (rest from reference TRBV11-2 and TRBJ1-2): EAGVAQSPRYKIIEKRQSVAFWCNPISGHATLYWYQQILGQGPKLLIQFQNNGVVDDSQLPKDRFSAERLKGVDSTLKIQPAKLEDSAVYLCASSFPDRGYGYTFGSGTRLTVV.

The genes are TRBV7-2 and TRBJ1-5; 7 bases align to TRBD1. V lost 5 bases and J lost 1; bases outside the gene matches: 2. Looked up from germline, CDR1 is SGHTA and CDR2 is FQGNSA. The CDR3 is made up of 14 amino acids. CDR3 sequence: CASSLGQSNQPQHF. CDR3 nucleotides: TGTGCCAGCAGCCTGGGACAGAGCAATCAGCCCCAGCATTTT.

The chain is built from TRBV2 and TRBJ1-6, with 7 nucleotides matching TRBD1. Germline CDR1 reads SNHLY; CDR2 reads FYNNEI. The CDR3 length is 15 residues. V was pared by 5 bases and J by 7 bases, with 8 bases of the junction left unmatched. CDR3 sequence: CASSLRQGRNSPLHF. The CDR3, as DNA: TGTGCCAGCAGTTTACGACAGGGTCGGAATTCACCCCTCCACTTT.

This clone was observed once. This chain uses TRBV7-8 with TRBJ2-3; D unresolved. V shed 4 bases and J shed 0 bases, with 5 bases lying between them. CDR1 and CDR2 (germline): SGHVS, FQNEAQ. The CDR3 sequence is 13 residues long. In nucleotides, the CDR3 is TGTGCCAGCAGCTATCATAGCACAGATACGCAGTATTTT. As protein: CASSYHSTDTQYF. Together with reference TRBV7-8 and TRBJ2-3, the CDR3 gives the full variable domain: GAGVSQSPRYKVAKRGQDVALRCDPISGHVSLFWYQQALGQGPEFLTYFQNEAQLDKSGLPSDRFFAERPEGSVSTLKIQRTQQEDSAVYLCASSYHSTDTQYFGPGTRLTVL.

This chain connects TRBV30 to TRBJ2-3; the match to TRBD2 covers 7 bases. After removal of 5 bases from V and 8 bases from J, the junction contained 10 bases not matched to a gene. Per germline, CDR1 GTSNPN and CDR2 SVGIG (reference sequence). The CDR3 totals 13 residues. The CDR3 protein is CAWVPGASGTQYF. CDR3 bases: TGTGCCTGGGTGCCCGGGGCTAGCGGTACGCAGTATTTT.

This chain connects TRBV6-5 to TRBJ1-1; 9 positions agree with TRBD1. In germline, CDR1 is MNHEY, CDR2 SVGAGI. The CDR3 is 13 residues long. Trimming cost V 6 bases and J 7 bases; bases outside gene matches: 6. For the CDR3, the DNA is TGTGCCAGCAGGCCCGGGACAGGGAATGAAGCTTTCTTT. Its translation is CASRPGTGNEAFF.

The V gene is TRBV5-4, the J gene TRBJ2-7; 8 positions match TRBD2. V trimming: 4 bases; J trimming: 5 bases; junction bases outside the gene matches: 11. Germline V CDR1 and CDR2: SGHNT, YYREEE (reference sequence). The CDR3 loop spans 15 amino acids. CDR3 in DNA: TGTGCCAGCAGCGGTACGGGACTAGGAAGGAACGAGCAGTACTTC. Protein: CASSGTGLGRNEQYF. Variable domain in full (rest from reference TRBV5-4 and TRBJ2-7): ETGVTQSPTHLIKTRGQQVTLRCSSQSGHNTVSWYQQALGQGPQFIFQYYREEENGRGNFPPRFSGLQFPNYSSELNVNALELDDSALYLCASSGTGLGRNEQYFGPGTRLTVT.

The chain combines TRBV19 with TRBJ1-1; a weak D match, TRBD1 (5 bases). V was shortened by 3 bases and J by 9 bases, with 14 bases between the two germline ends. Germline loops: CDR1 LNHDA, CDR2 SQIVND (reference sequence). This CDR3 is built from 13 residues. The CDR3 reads CASSIDWGLKAFF. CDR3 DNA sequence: TGTGCCAGTAGTATCGACTGGGGACTCAAAGCTTTCTTT.

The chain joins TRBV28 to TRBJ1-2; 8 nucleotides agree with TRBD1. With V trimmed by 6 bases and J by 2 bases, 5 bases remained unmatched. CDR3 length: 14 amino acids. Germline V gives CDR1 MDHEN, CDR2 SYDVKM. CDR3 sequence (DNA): TGTGCCAGCAGCCGAGGGGACAGGAACTATGGCTACACCTTC. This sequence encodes CASSRGDRNYGYTF.

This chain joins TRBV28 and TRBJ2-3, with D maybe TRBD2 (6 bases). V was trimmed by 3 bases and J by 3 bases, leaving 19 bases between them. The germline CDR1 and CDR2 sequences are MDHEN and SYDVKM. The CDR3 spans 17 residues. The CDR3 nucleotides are TGTGCCAGCAGTTTGACGGCCCCCGGGGCGGGGACAGATACGCAGTATTTT. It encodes CASSLTAPGAGTDTQYF.

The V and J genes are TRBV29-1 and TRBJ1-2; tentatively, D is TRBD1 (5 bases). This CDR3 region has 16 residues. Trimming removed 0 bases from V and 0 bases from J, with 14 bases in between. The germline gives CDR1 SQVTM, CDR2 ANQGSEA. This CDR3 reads CSVEDFDSPTNYGYTF. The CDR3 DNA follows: TGCAGCGTTGAAGATTTCGACAGCCCCACTAACTATGGCTACACCTTC.

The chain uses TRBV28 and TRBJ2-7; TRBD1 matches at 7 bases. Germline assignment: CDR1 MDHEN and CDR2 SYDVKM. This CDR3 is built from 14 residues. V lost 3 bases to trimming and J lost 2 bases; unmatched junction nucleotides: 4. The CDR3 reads CASSLSQGAYEQYF. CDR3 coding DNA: TGTGCCAGCAGTTTGAGCCAGGGGGCCTACGAGCAGTACTTC. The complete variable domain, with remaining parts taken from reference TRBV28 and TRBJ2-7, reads DVKVTQSSRYLVKRTGEKVFLECVQDMDHENMFWYRQDPGLGLRLIYFSYDVKMKEKGDIPEGYSVSREKKERFSLILESASTNQTSMYLCASSLSQGAYEQYFGPGTRLTVT.

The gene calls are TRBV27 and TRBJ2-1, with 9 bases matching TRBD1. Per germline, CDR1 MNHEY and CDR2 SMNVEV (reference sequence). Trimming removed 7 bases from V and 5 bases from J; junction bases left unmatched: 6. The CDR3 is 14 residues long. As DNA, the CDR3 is TGTGCCAGCACCGACCGGGACAGGGACAATGAGCAGTTCTTC. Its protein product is CASTDRDRDNEQFF.

The CDR3: CASRTSGGTGELFF. The CDR3 DNA reads TGTGCCAGCAGAACTAGCGGAGGCACCGGGGAGCTGTTTTTT. V usage is TRBV7-9 and J usage is TRBJ2-2, with 8 bases aligning to TRBD2. V lost 6 bases to trimming and J lost 4 bases; unmatched junction nucleotides: 4. From germline, CDR1 is SEHNR and CDR2 FQNEAQ (reference sequence). This CDR3 comprises 14 residues.

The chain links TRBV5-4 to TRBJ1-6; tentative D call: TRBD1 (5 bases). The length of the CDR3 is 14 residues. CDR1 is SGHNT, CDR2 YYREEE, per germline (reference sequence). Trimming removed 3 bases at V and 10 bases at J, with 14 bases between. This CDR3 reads CASSSDNLSSPLHF. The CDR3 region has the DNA TGTGCCAGCAGCTCGGACAATTTGTCCTCACCCCTCCACTTT. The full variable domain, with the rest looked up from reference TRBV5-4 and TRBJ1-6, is ETGVTQSPTHLIKTRGQQVTLRCSSQSGHNTVSWYQQALGQGPQFIFQYYREEENGRGNFPPRFSGLQFPNYSSELNVNALELDDSALYLCASSSDNLSSPLHFGNGTRLTVT.

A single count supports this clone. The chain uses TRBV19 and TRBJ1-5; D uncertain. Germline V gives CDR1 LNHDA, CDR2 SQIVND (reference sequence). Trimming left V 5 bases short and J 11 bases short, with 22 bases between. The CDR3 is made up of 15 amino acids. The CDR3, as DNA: TGTGCCAGTAGTCGAATCTTGGCAGGCCCAAAGGCCCAGCATTTT. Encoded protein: CASSRILAGPKAQHF.

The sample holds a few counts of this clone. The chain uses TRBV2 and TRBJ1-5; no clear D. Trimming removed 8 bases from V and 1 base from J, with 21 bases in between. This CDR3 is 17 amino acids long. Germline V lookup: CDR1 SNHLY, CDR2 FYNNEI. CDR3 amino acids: CASAPRNGGRSNQPQHF. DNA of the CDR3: TGTGCCAGCGCCCCGCGGAACGGAGGGAGAAGCAATCAGCCCCAGCATTTT.

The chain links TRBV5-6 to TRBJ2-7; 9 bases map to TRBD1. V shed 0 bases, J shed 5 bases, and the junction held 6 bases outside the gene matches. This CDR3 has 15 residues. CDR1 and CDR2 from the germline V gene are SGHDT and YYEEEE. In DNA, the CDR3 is TGTGCCAGCAGCTTGGAGGGGACAGGGATCAACGAGCAGTACTTC. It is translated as CASSLEGTGINEQYF. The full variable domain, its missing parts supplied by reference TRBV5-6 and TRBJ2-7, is DAGVTQSPTHLIKTRGQQVTLRCSPKSGHDTVSWYQQALGQGPQFIFQYYEEEERQRGNFPDRFSGHQFPNYSSELNVNALLLGDSALYLCASSLEGTGINEQYFGPGTRLTVT.

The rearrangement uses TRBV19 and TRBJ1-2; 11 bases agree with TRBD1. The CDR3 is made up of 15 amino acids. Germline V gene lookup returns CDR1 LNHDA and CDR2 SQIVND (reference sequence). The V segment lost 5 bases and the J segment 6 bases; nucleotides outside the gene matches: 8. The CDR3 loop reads CASSAWGQGDDGYTF. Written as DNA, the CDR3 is TGTGCCAGTAGTGCCTGGGGACAGGGGGATGATGGCTACACCTTC.

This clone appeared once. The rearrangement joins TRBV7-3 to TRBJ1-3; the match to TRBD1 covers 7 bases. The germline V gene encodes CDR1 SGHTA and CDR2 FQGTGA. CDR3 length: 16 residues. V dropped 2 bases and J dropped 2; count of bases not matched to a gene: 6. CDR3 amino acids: CASSLGTGTAGNTIYF. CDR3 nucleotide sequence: TGTGCCAGCAGCTTAGGAACAGGGACAGCTGGAAACACCATATATTTT.

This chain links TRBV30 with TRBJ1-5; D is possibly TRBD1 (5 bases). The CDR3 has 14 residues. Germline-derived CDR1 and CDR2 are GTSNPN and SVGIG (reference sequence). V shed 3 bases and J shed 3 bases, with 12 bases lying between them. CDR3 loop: CAWSGDRTNQPQHF. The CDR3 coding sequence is TGTGCCTGGAGCGGAGACAGAACCAATCAGCCCCAGCATTTT.

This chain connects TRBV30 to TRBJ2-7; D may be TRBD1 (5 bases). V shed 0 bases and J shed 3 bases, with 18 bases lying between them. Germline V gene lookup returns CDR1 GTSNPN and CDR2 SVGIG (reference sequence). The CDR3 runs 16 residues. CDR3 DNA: TGTGCCTGGAGTGTAAAGTTAAGACTGGGGCTCTACGAGCAGTACTTC. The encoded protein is CAWSVKLRLGLYEQYF.

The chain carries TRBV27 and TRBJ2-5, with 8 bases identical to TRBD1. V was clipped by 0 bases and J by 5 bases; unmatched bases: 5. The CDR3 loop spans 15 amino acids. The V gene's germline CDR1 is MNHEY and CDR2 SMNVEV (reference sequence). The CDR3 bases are TGTGCCAGCAGTTTATCGGCAGGGGGCGTTGAGACCCAGTACTTC. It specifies CASSLSAGGVETQYF.

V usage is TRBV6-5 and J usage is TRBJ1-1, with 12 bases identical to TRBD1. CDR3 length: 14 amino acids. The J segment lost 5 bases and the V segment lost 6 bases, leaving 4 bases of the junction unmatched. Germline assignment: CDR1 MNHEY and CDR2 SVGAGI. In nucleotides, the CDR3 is TGTGCCAGCAGGGGGGACAGGGGGCTTACTGAAGCTTTCTTT. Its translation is CASRGDRGLTEAFF.

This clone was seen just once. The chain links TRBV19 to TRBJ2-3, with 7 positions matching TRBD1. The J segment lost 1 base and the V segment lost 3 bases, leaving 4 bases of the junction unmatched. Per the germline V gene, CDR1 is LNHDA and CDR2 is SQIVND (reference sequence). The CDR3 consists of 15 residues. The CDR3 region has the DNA TGTGCCAGTAGTATCCGACAGGGCGGCACAGATACGCAGTATTTT. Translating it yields CASSIRQGGTDTQYF.